The next 5 T cell receptor beta chains were all read from a single sample in a study of early T cells in non-severe SARS-CoV-2 infection. Using its own MiXCR run on the 5' RACE reads, TCRdb lists one record per CDR3 protein. This sample carries about 56,000 distinct CDR3 sequences, approximately 10% of them seen once, and the ten largest clones take approximately 6.5%. Sequencing was carried out using whole blood. The receptors were sampled from an adult who was a healthcare worker with PCR-confirmed SARS-CoV-2 infection or an uninfected control (not recorded which).

The chain joins TRBV14 to TRBJ1-2, with 7 bases aligning to TRBD1. Germline values: CDR1 SGHDN, CDR2 FVKESK. This CDR3 is 16 amino acids long. V shed 3 bases and J 2 bases; nucleotides not matched to a gene: 9. This CDR3 is CASSQAPGTVNYGYTF. The CDR3 DNA reads TGTGCCAGCAGCCAGGCCCCCGGGACAGTGAACTATGGCTACACCTTC.

The sample holds many counts of this clonotype. The gene calls are TRBV20-1 and TRBJ1-2; D gene unclear. From germline, CDR1 is DFQATT and CDR2 SNEGSKA (reference sequence). This CDR3 has 10 residues. V shed 2 bases and J shed 6 bases, with 4 bases lying between them. The CDR3 DNA reads TGCAGTGCTAGACCCGATGGCTACACCTTC. This gives the protein CSARPDGYTF.

This clonotype was seen a handful of times. The chain recombines TRBV7-2 with TRBJ1-5; D gene unclear. The V and J ends lost 3 bases and 2 bases respectively, with 11 bases between them. The CDR3 runs 15 residues. Germline CDR1 and CDR2: SGHTA and FQGNSA. CDR3 residues: CASSLGGSGNQPQHF. In nucleotides, the CDR3 is TGTGCCAGCAGCTTGGGAGGGAGTGGCAATCAGCCCCAGCATTTT.

This clonotype was picked up a small number of times. V is TRBV5-1 and J is TRBJ2-1; perhaps TRBD2 as D (6 bases). Germline CDR1 is SGHRS and CDR2 is YFSETQ. The CDR3 has 14 amino acids. V lost 6 bases, J lost 2 bases, and 12 bases lay in between. CDR3 sequence reads: CASTGSPPYNEQFF. The DNA of the CDR3 is TGCGCCAGCACCGGGAGTCCTCCCTACAATGAGCAGTTCTTC.

The chain is built from TRBV5-1 and TRBJ2-5; TRBD2 agrees at 7 bases. CDR1 is SGHRS and CDR2 is YFSETQ in the germline V gene. The V gene end was trimmed by 5 bases and the J gene end by 5 bases; junction bases not matched to a gene: 12. The CDR3 extends over 15 amino acids. The CDR3: CASRREGFVGETQYF. The DNA for the CDR3 is TGCGCCAGCAGAAGGGAGGGGTTCGTTGGGGAGACCCAGTACTTC.